This record concerns one T cell receptor (beta chain) sequence. What it binds is unknown. These data come from a study of response to subunit inactivated influenza vaccine. Whole-study findings and limits: It was suggested by the authors that few new T cells are recruited by each seasonal influenza vaccination.

The CDR3 loop spans 13 amino acids. Per the germline V gene, CDR1 is SQVTM and CDR2 is ANQGSEA. V gave up 4 bases and J gave up 9 bases; unmatched junction bases: 8. One entry per CDR3 protein results from TCRdb running MiXCR on the RT-PCR reads. The sample has over 400,000 distinct CDR3 sequences; 10% to 11% are singletons. This clonotype was obtained from a man aged 45 to 65 who received an inactivated influenza vaccine. The material sequenced was PBMCs from blood, taken roughly 47 days after vaccination. V and J are TRBV29-1 and TRBJ1-5; 8 nucleotides match TRBD1. CDR3 amino acids: CSVARGQGRPQHF. Written as DNA, the CDR3 is TGCAGCGTTGCCCGAGGACAGGGCAGGCCCCAGCATTTT.